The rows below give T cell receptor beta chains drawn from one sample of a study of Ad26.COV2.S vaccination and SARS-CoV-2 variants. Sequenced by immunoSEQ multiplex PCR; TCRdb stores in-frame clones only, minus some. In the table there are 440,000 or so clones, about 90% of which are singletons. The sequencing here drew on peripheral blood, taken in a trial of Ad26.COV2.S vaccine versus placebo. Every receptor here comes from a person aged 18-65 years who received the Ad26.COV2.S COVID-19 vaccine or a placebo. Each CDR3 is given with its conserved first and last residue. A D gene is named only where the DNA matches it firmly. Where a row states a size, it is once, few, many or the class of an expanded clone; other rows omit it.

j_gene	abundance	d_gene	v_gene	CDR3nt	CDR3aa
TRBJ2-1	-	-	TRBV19	TGTGCCAGTAGTATGAGGCGGGGCTCCTACAATGAGCAGTTCTTC	CASSMRRGSYNEQFF
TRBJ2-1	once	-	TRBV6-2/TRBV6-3	TGTGCCAGCAGTTACCCGGGACTCCTATACAATGAGCAGTTCTTC	CASSYPGLLYNEQFF
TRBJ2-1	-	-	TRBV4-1	TGCGCCAGCAGCCAAGAGGTGGCGGGCTCCTACAATGAGCAGTTCTTC	CASSQEVAGSYNEQFF
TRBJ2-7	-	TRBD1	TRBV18	TGTGCCAGCTCGCTAGGACAGGGGGCCTACGAGCAGTACTTC	CASSLGQGAYEQYF
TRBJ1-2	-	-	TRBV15	TGTGCCACCAGCAGAGGGGCCTTCGGGGATGGCTACACCTTC	CATSRGAFGDGYTF
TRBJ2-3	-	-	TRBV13	TGTGCCAGCAGCTTAGGTACAGATACGCAGTATTTT	CASSLGTDTQYF
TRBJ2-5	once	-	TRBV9	TGTGCCAGCAGCGTAGGAGTTGCCGAGACCCAGTACTTC	CASSVGVAETQYF
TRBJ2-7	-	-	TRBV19	TGTGCCAGTAGTGTCTCCGGAGGGAGTCAGGGGTACGAGCAGTACTTC	CASSVSGGSQGYEQYF
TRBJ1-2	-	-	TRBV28	TGTGCCAGCAGTTTACATTCGGGTTGGACTAACTATGGCTACACCTTC	CASSLHSGWTNYGYTF
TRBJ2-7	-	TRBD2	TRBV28	TGTGCCAGCAGGGATTATAGCGGGATATACGAGCAGTACTTC	CASRDYSGIYEQYF
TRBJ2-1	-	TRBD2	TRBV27	TGTGCCAGCAGATTTAGCGGGGACGAACCCAATGAGCAGTTCTTC	CASRFSGDEPNEQFF
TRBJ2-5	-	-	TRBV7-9	TGTGCCAGCAGCGGACCGAGTGGGACCCAGTACTTC	CASSGPSGTQYF
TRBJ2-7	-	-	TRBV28	TGTGCCAGCAACCAGGGGGGTAGGTACGAGCAGTACTTC	CASNQGGRYEQYF
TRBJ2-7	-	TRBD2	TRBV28	TGTGCCAGCAGTTTATCCGGGGGAGGGCATCCCAACTCCTACGAGCAGTACTTC	CASSLSGGGHPNSYEQYF
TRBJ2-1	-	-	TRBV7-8	TGTGCCAGCAGCCCACGAGGGCGCCAAACCAATGAGCAGTTCTTC	CASSPRGRQTNEQFF
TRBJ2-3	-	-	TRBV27	TGTGCCAGCAGTCTCGTGGGGGAACCCCGCACAGATACGCAGTATTTT	CASSLVGEPRTDTQYF
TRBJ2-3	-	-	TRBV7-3	TGTGCCAGCAGTTCTACTAGCACAGATACGCAGTATTTT	CASSSTSTDTQYF
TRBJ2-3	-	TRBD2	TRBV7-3	TGTGCCAGCAGCTTAAGGGGGACTAGGGAAGATACGCAGTATTTT	CASSLRGTREDTQYF
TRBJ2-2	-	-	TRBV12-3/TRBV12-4	TGTGCCAGCAGCCTCAACACCGGGGAGCTGTTTTTT	CASSLNTGELFF
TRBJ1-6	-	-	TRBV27	TGTGCCAGCACAGAACAATATAATTCACCCCTCCACTTT	CASTEQYNSPLHF
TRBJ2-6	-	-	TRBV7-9	TGTGCCAGCAGCCCAGCGGGTGGGGCCAACGTCCTGACTTTC	CASSPAGGANVLTF
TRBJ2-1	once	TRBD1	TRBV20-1	TGCAGTGCTAGTCAGGGGGTTTGGTCCTACAATGAGCAGTTCTTC	CSASQGVWSYNEQFF
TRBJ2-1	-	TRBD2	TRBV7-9	TGTGCCAGCGGCCTGGGACTAGCGGGAGCGCATGAGCAGTTCTTC	CASGLGLAGAHEQFF
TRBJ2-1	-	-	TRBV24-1	TGTGCCACCAGTGATTTGGTTGCGGGGGCGTCTTACAATGAGCAGTTCTTC	CATSDLVAGASYNEQFF
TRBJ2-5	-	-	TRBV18	TGTGCCAGCTCACCTGGGACTGAGACCCAGTACTTC	CASSPGTETQYF
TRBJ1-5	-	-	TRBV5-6	TGTGCCAGCAGCGAACAGGGTGATAGCAATCAGCCCCAGCATTTT	CASSEQGDSNQPQHF
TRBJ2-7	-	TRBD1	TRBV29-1	TGCTCTCGGGGCAGGGGGACCCTGTACGAGCAGTACTTC	CSRGRGTLYEQYF
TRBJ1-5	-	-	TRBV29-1	TGCAGCGTTGAAGATTTTAGGGCCCCTCAGCCCCAGCATTTT	CSVEDFRAPQPQHF
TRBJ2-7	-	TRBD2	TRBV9	TGTGCCAGCAGCGCGACTAGCGGGAGTGCTGGCTACGAGCAGTACTTC	CASSATSGSAGYEQYF
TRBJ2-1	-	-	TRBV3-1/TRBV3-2	TGTGCCAGCAGCAAGGCTTACAATGAGCAGTTCTTC	CASSKAYNEQFF
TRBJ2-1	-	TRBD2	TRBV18	TGTGCCAGCTCACCACGGAGCGGGAGCCCCAATGAGCAGTTCTTC	CASSPRSGSPNEQFF
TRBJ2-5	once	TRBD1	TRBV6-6	TGTGCCGCAGGGACAGGGGACGCATTACAAGAGACCCAGTACTTC	CAAGTGDALQETQYF
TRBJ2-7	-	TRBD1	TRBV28	TGTGCCAGCAGTCGGACAGGGGGCTCCTACGAGCAGTACTTC	CASSRTGGSYEQYF
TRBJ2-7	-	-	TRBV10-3	TGTGCCACCGAGGGCTTGGCTTACGAGCAGTACTTC	CATEGLAYEQYF
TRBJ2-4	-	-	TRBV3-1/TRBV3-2	TGTGCCAGCATCATTGACAGATTAGCCAAAAACATTCAGTACTTC	CASIIDRLAKNIQYF
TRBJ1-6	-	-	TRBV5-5	TGTGCCAGCAGCTACTCAGGGTCTAATTCACCCCTCCACTTT	CASSYSGSNSPLHF
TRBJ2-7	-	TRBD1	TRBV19	TGTGCCAGTAGTAACAGGGGCAGAGGCTACGAGCAGTACTTC	CASSNRGRGYEQYF
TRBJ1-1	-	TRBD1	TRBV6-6	TGTGCCAGCAGTTACGGGACAGGGATCACTGAAGCTTTCTTT	CASSYGTGITEAFF
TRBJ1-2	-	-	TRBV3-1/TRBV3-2	TGTGCCAGCAGCCACCCAGCCTCTTCGGGGGGCTACACCTTC	CASSHPASSGGYTF
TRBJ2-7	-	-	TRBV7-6	TGTGCCAGCAGAAACGGAGGTAACGAGCAGTACTTC	CASRNGGNEQYF
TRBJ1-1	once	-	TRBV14	TGTGCCAGCAGCCAAGATCGCGGAGGTCAGAGCACTGAAGCTTTCTTT	CASSQDRGGQSTEAFF